This TCR beta chain was captured by sequencing in a study of T cell changes during pregnancy in multiple sclerosis. Sequencing was performed with immunoSEQ multiplex PCR; in TCRdb, only in-frame clones are kept and a portion is missing. The profile covers about 48,000 clones, with about nine tenths appearing a single time and 1% to 1.5% taken by the ten largest. The specimen comprised CD4+ T cells from peripheral blood mononuclear cells, sampled in the second trimester of pregnancy. This TCR was recovered from a female donor with multiple sclerosis, enrolled in a pregnancy study.

The CDR3 is CASTSSPVGEQFF. The DNA for the CDR3 is TGTGCCAGCACTTCGTCCCCGGTTGGTGAGCAGTTCTTC. The chain joins TRBV28 to TRBJ2-1; D is undetermined. The CDR3 extends over 13 amino acids. Germline V gene data show CDR1 as MDHEN and CDR2 as SYDVKM. Trimming stripped 7 bases from V and 9 bases from J, with 16 bases between. Full variable domain (outside the CDR3, taken from reference TRBV28 and TRBJ2-1): DVKVTQSSRYLVKRTGEKVFLECVQDMDHENMFWYRQDPGLGLRLIYFSYDVKMKEKGDIPEGYSVSREKKERFSLILESASTNQTSMYLCASTSSPVGEQFFGPGTRLTVL.